The 3 T cell receptor beta chains listed next were all sequenced from one sample in a study of blood T cell repertoires in COVID-19. Some clones are missing from TCRdb's copy, which holds only in-frame ones; the method was immunoSEQ multiplex PCR. The sample carries roughly 400,000 clones, roughly 88% recorded once. The sequencing sample was made of PBMCs or T cells enriched from blood (not recorded which). These receptors were obtained from a woman aged 18-35 years who had been exposed to COVID-19.

The rearrangement uses TRBV28 and TRBJ2-7; D call uncertain. This CDR3 is 12 amino acids long. V was pared by 6 bases and J by 4 bases, with 10 bases between. Germline V gene lookup returns CDR1 MDHEN and CDR2 SYDVKM. The CDR3 DNA reads as TGTGCCAGCAGCCTCACAATTTACGAGCAGTACTTC. Its translation is CASSLTIYEQYF.

V is TRBV29-1 and J is TRBJ2-3; TRBD1 agrees at 10 bases. V lost 6 bases, J lost 4 bases, and 7 bases stayed unmatched. CDR1 is SQVTM and CDR2 is ANQGSEA in the germline V gene. The CDR3 loop spans 14 amino acids. This CDR3 is CSVAGTGVADTQYF. Written as DNA, the CDR3 is TGCAGCGTGGCCGGGACAGGGGTCGCAGATACGCAGTATTTT.

DNA of the CDR3: TGTGCCACCCAGAGGGACAGGGTAAGCAATCAGCCCCAGCATTTT. The encoded protein is CATQRDRVSNQPQHF. The rearrangement links TRBV19 to TRBJ1-5, with 9 bases identical to TRBD1. Germline trimming cut 10 bases from V and 1 base from J; bases unmatched to any gene: 8. Germline V gene lookup returns CDR1 LNHDA and CDR2 SQIVND (reference sequence). The CDR3 contains 15 residues.